One sample yielded the 28 T cell receptor beta chains listed below, sequenced in a study of T cells after yellow fever vaccination. TCRdb called the 5' RACE reads again in MiXCR, with one record for every CDR3 protein. Of 320,000 or so distinct CDR3 sequences in the sample, around 8.1% were seen once. Sequencing was performed on PBMCs, taken more than 40 days after the first yellow fever vaccination. Receptors were obtained from a man in his late teens or twenties who received the YFV17D yellow fever vaccine.

The sample holds a few counts of this clonotype. The V gene is TRBV9, the J gene TRBJ1-6; no definite D call. Germline CDR1 is SGDLS and CDR2 is YYNGEE. Trimming took off 4 bases at V and 5 bases at J, with 10 bases between the two ends. This CDR3 comprises 14 residues. The CDR3 sequence: CASSPLGHNSPLHF. In nucleotides, the CDR3 is TGTGCCAGCAGCCCCCTGGGCCATAATTCACCCCTCCACTTT.

V and J are TRBV20-1 and TRBJ1-4; 7 nucleotides line up with TRBD1. V lost 7 bases and J lost 0; bases outside the gene matches: 5. Looked up from germline, CDR1 is DFQATT and CDR2 is SNEGSKA (reference sequence). CDR3 length: 14 amino acids. The CDR3 DNA reads TGCAGTGTTTACAGGGGCGCAACTAATGAAAAACTGTTTTTT. Translating it yields CSVYRGATNEKLFF.

This clonotype was seen repeatedly, ten times or more. The rearrangement uses TRBV6-1 and TRBJ1-1; D gene uncertain. The CDR3 sequence is 14 residues long. Between the trimmed V and J ends, which lost 8 bases and 1 base, there was a span of 14 bases. Germline CDR1 reads MNHNS; CDR2 reads SASEGT. The CDR3 sequence: CASVRPGSNTEAFF. The CDR3 DNA reads TGTGCCAGCGTACGGCCGGGTTCGAACACTGAAGCTTTCTTT.

This clonotype came up many times. The CDR3 sequence is CASSLALGTGANVLTF. Written as DNA, the CDR3 is TGTGCCAGCAGCTTAGCGCTGGGGACTGGGGCCAACGTCCTGACTTTC. The chain employs TRBV7-2 and TRBJ2-6; D is unresolved. The CDR3 is made up of 16 amino acids. Trimming took 0 bases from V and 2 from J, leaving 8 bases between them. Germline loops: CDR1 SGHTA, CDR2 FQGNSA.

Only a few counts were recorded for this clonotype. The genes are TRBV29-1 and TRBJ1-2; D possibly corresponds to TRBD1 (6 bases). Trimming took off 2 bases at V and 5 bases at J, with 15 bases between the two ends. CDR1 and CDR2 (germline): SQVTM, ANQGSEA. The CDR3 extends over 14 amino acids. CDR3 nucleotide sequence: TGCAGCGTTGAAAGGGGGGCCGAGGGTTATGGCTACACCTTC. It specifies CSVERGAEGYGYTF.

This chain connects TRBV5-4 to TRBJ2-7, with 11 bases matching TRBD1. Germline CDR1 reads SGHNT; CDR2 reads YYREEE (reference sequence). Trimming at V came to 2 bases and at J to 5 bases, leaving 12 bases not matched to a gene. This CDR3 spans 17 amino acids. CDR3 sequence (DNA): TGTGCCAGCAGCTTCGGCCACAGTAGGGACAGGGGGAACGAGCAGTACGTC. Amino acids: CASSFGHSRDRGNEQYV.

This sequence joins TRBV7-2 and TRBJ1-2, with 11 positions matching TRBD1. V shed 5 bases and J 8 bases; nucleotides not matched to a gene: 7. Germline assignment: CDR1 SGHTA and CDR2 FQGNSA. This CDR3 contains 14 residues. The CDR3 nucleotides are TGTGCCAGCAGCGAACCGGGACAGGGGGAGGGCTACACCTTC. Translation gives CASSEPGQGEGYTF.

This clonotype turned up a few times. The chain employs TRBV20-1 and TRBJ1-3; D uncertain. The germline gives CDR1 DFQATT, CDR2 SNEGSKA (reference sequence). The CDR3 covers 13 residues. V lost 4 bases and J 0 bases, leaving 7 bases between the germline ends. CDR3 DNA sequence: TGCAGTGCTAAGGCCTTCTCTGGAAACACCATATATTTT. Protein product: CSAKAFSGNTIYF.

This clonotype was observed at least ten times. A clone one base away is much larger, so this may be a read error. The gene calls are TRBV5-1 and TRBJ2-1; 12 bases line up with TRBD2. The CDR3 covers 15 residues. With 0 bases clipped from V and 6 bases from J, the junction kept 1 base outside the gene matches. Germline CDR1 is SGHRS and CDR2 is YFSETQ. DNA of the CDR3: TGCGCCAGCAGCTTGGGACTAGCGGGGGCCAATGAGCAGTTCTTC. Amino acid sequence: CASSLGLAGANEQFF. Full variable domain (missing parts from reference TRBV5-1 and TRBJ2-1): KAGVTQTPRYLIKTRGQQVTLSCSPISGHRSVSWYQQTPGQGLQFLFEYFSETQRNKGNFPGRFSGRQFSNSRSEMNVSTLELGDSALYLCASSLGLAGANEQFFGPGTRLTVL.

This clonotype appeared many times. The chain combines TRBV6-5 with TRBJ2-2; 10 nucleotides align to TRBD1. Germline-derived CDR1 and CDR2 are MNHEY and SVGAGI. The J segment lost 7 bases and the V segment lost 3 bases, leaving 5 bases of the junction unmatched. The CDR3 length is 15 residues. The CDR3 sequence: CASSYRDRGRGELFF. The CDR3, as DNA: TGTGCCAGCAGTTATCGGGACAGGGGTCGCGGGGAGCTGTTTTTT.

The chain is built from TRBV5-5 and TRBJ2-7, with D possibly TRBD2 on 5 matching bases. V dropped 2 bases and J dropped 7 bases, with 13 bases sitting between them. CDR3 length: 13 amino acids. Germline CDR1 reads SGHKS; CDR2 reads YYEKEE (reference sequence). As DNA, the CDR3 is TGTGCCAGCAGCTTCGGGGTGTCCGGGGAGCAGTACTTC. Its translation: CASSFGVSGEQYF.

This chain links TRBV12-3 or TRBV12-4 with TRBJ1-1, with TRBD1 as a possible D gene (6 bases). Trimming took 6 bases from V and 1 from J, leaving 9 bases between them. CDR3 size: 13 residues. The CDR3 nucleotides read TGTGCCAGCAGAGAAGGGGGGAACACTGAAGCTTTCTTT. Translation: CASREGGNTEAFF.

This clonotype has just a few counts. The chain carries TRBV12-5 and TRBJ2-2; no reliable D call. The V end was cut by 4 bases, the J end by 1 base, with 4 bases between. This CDR3 is built from 13 residues. Germline CDR1 reads LGHNT; CDR2 reads FRNRAP. The CDR3 spells CASGSQNTGELFF. The CDR3 DNA reads TGTGCTAGTGGTTCACAGAACACCGGGGAGCTGTTTTTT.

In this sample, this clonotype turned up a few times. The rearrangement links TRBV3-1 to TRBJ2-1; D ambiguous. V was pared by 4 bases and J by 2 bases, with 12 bases between. CDR1 is LGHDT, CDR2 YNNKEL, per germline (reference sequence). This CDR3 has 15 amino acids. The CDR3 nucleotides are TGTGCCAGCAGCCCCTCAGCCCAACCCTACAATGAGCAGTTCTTC. The encoded protein is CASSPSAQPYNEQFF.

In this sample, this clonotype turned up many times. This rearrangement joins TRBV7-2 to TRBJ1-3; the D is unclear. Germline CDR1 is SGHTA and CDR2 is FQGNSA. V dropped 6 bases and J dropped 8 bases, with 11 bases sitting between them. This CDR3 has 12 residues. CDR3 nucleotide sequence: TGTGCCAGCAGGCTCGAGGGCGACACCATATATTTT. This gives the protein CASRLEGDTIYF.

The chain employs TRBV5-1 and TRBJ1-2, with 8 bases fitting TRBD1. Trimming took 4 bases from V and 4 from J; bases not matched to a gene: 6. Germline CDR1 is SGHRS and CDR2 is YFSETQ. There are 14 residues in the CDR3. The CDR3 coding sequence is TGCGCCAGCAGCCTGGGACAGGAGTTCTATGGCTACACCTTC. It is translated as CASSLGQEFYGYTF.

The chain is built from TRBV6-4 and TRBJ2-1, with TRBD2 matching over 7 bases. After removal of 4 bases from V and 7 bases from J, the junction contained 7 bases not matched to a gene. Germline V gene sequence: CDR1 MRHNA, CDR2 SNTAGT. The CDR3 length is 14 residues. The CDR3 DNA reads TGTGCCAGCAGTGCTGGGGACTACTCGAATGAGCAGTTCTTC. Translating it yields CASSAGDYSNEQFF.

This clonotype was seen repeatedly, ten times or more. V usage is TRBV20-1 and J usage is TRBJ1-1, with 7 bases aligning to TRBD1. V lost 4 bases to trimming and J lost 1 base; unmatched junction nucleotides: 9. The length of the CDR3 is 15 residues. Germline loops: CDR1 DFQATT, CDR2 SNEGSKA (reference sequence). The CDR3 loop is CSATPYNRGNTEAFF. In DNA form, the CDR3 reads TGCAGTGCTACACCTTATAACAGGGGGAACACTGAAGCTTTCTTT.

This clonotype appeared a few times. V usage is TRBV2 and J usage is TRBJ2-5; D is unclear. The CDR3 contains 12 residues. Germline V gene lookup returns CDR1 SNHLY and CDR2 FYNNEI. Deletions cut 8 bases from V and 2 bases from J, with 9 bases between. DNA of the CDR3: TGTGCCAGCGGTGCTCTACAAGAGACCCAGTACTTC. This translates into CASGALQETQYF.

This clonotype was counted a few times. This chain connects TRBV12-3 or TRBV12-4 to TRBJ1-4, with 8 bases that match TRBD1. After removal of 8 bases from V and 8 bases from J, the junction contained 4 bases not matched to a gene. This CDR3 spans 12 amino acids. This chain's CDR3 is CASRDRHEKLFF. The CDR3 bases are TGTGCCAGCCGGGACAGGCACGAAAAACTGTTTTTT.

This clonotype was observed a handful of times. This chain links TRBV7-2 with TRBJ1-4, with TRBD1 matching over 7 bases. With 4 bases clipped from V and 3 bases from J, the junction kept 2 bases outside the gene matches. The CDR3 has 14 amino acids. The germline V gene has CDR1 SGHTA and CDR2 FQGNSA. The CDR3 here is CASSSQGANEKLFF. For the CDR3, the DNA is TGTGCCAGCAGCTCCCAGGGGGCTAATGAAAAACTGTTTTTT. Filled out from reference TRBV7-2 and TRBJ1-4, the complete variable domain reads GAGVSQSPSNKVTEKGKDVELRCDPISGHTALYWYRQSLGQGLEFLIYFQGNSAPDKSGLPSDRFSAERTGGSVSTLTIQRTQQEDSAVYLCASSSQGANEKLFFGSGTQLSVL.

Notes on this clonotype: One base away lies a much larger clone, so this may be a sequencing read error. The gene calls are TRBV7-6 and TRBJ2-5; the D is unclear. V was pared by 5 bases and J by 5 bases, with 6 bases between. The CDR3 consists of 11 residues. The V gene's germline CDR1 is SGHVS and CDR2 FNYEAQ. In DNA form, the CDR3 reads TGTGCCAGCAGCCCGATGGAGACCCAGTACTTC. Encoded protein: CASSPMETQYF.

In this sample, this clonotype turned up a few times. The chain combines TRBV13 with TRBJ2-3; TRBD1 aligns across 8 bases. This CDR3 has 14 amino acids. Germline assignment: CDR1 PRHDT and CDR2 FYEKMQ (reference sequence). Losses at the gene ends were 4 bases for V and 4 bases for J; bases not matched to a gene: 4. The CDR3 loop reads CASSYGQGADTQYF. The CDR3, as DNA: TGTGCCAGCAGCTATGGACAGGGTGCAGATACGCAGTATTTT.

There are a few counts of this clonotype. The chain employs TRBV6-1 and TRBJ2-7; 8 nucleotides align to TRBD2. This CDR3 has 16 amino acids. Germline V lookup: CDR1 MNHNS, CDR2 SASEGT. V shed 3 bases, J shed 4 bases, and the junction held 11 bases outside the gene matches. The CDR3 loop reads CASSDPGGVRGYEQYV. The CDR3 DNA reads as TGTGCCAGCAGTGACCCGGGGGGGGTGCGAGGATACGAGCAGTACGTC.

V and J are TRBV27 and TRBJ1-5; D not resolved. V was shortened by 1 base and J by 0 bases, with 7 bases between the two germline ends. The CDR3 spans 15 residues. The germline gives CDR1 MNHEY, CDR2 SMNVEV (reference sequence). The CDR3 loop reads CASSLYGFSNQPQHF. The DNA of the CDR3 is TGTGCCAGCAGTTTATATGGGTTTAGCAATCAGCCCCAGCATTTT.

This clonotype was found a few times. The rearrangement links TRBV20-1 to TRBJ2-1; tentatively, D is TRBD1 (6 bases). From germline, CDR1 is DFQATT and CDR2 SNEGSKA (reference sequence). The length of the CDR3 is 15 residues. The V and J ends lost 1 base and 4 bases respectively, with 14 bases between them. CDR3 amino acids: CSARVVARGYNEQFF. The CDR3 coding sequence is TGCAGTGCTAGAGTTGTAGCCAGGGGTTACAATGAGCAGTTCTTC.

The CDR3, as DNA: TGTGCCAGCAGCATGCGCCCAGGGGCGAGGAATGAAAAACTGTTTTTT. Protein sequence: CASSMRPGARNEKLFF. The chain employs TRBV21-1 and TRBJ1-4; the DNA was not used to check the table's D call, TRBD1. TRBV21-1 is a listed pseudogene. There are 16 residues in the CDR3.

The chain recombines TRBV12-3 or TRBV12-4 with TRBJ1-6; TRBD1 might be the D (5 bases). The CDR3 totals 14 residues. The V and J ends lost 5 bases and 8 bases respectively, with 13 bases between them. The DNA for the CDR3 is TGTGCCAGCAGTCGACAGCCAGAGTATTCACCCCTCCACTTT. Its translation is CASSRQPEYSPLHF.